This T cell receptor beta chain was captured in a study of preoperative IRX-2 immunotherapy in early breast cancer (dated by TCRdb to about 2019). The germline V gene encodes CDR1 SGHNT and CDR2 YENEEA. Trimming costs V 4 bases and J 0 bases, and their ends lie 16 bases apart. Taken from cysteine to phenylalanine, the CDR3 has 17 residues. The read is trimmed to its CDR3 DNA, 51 bases read in frame from base 1. Libraries were built with the immunoSEQ multiplex PCR assay. In its TCRdb copy, this immuneACCESS table keeps in-frame sequences only and misses some clones. Where compared with another copy, unresolved V genes explain less than half of these, and the others have no known cause. The sample data list about 98,000 clones, and 70% to 90% of these were observed just once. The ten largest clones take up approximately 2% of the sample. With regard to this clone: The target of this receptor is not known. Base qualities are not at hand, and no much larger clone is one base apart.

The treatment or condition label corresponds to: preoperative locoregional IRX-2 cytokine immunotherapy. The samples were obtained from a phase Ib study in which preoperative, locoregional IRX-2 cytokine immunotherapy intended to prime immune responses was tested. The donors were early-stage breast cancer patients who were given IRX-2 prior to surgery. The sequencing here drew on tumor tissue, taken after IRX-2 immunotherapy. The sequence was obtained from a human donor with breast cancer. This chain joins TRBV11-3 to TRBJ1-5; the D gene remains uncertain. The CDR3 is CASSSGSTQYSNQPQHF. The DNA sequence is as follows: TGTGCCAGCAGCTCCGGGTCTACCCAGTATAGCAATCAGCCCCAGCATTTT. Outside the CDR3, residues come from the reference TRBV11-3 and TRBJ1-5 proteins, so the full variable domain is: EAGVVQSPRYKIIEKKQPVAFWCNPISGHNTLYWYLQNLGQGPELLIRYENEEAVDDSQLPKDRFSAERLKGVDSTLKIQPAELGDSAVYLCASSSGSTQYSNQPQHFGDGTRLSIL.